Following are 14 T cell receptor beta chains from one sample sequenced in a study of T-cell reconstitution after alpha-beta-depleted transplantation in children. Preparation of the TCRbeta library used unique molecular identifiers. TCRdb independently ran MiXCR on the PCR reads; one entry per CDR3 protein. The top ten clones hold 30% to 40% of a sample with approximately 500,000 distinct CDR3 sequences, 20% to 30% of them seen once. Source: PBMCs, taken before TCRalphabeta/CD19-depleted stem cell transplant. The receptor source for this set is a boy in the first two years of life with Wiskott-Aldrich syndrome, due to receive a stem cell transplant.

The chain combines TRBV5-1 with TRBJ2-1, with D possibly TRBD2 on 5 matching bases. The germline V gene encodes CDR1 SGHRS and CDR2 YFSETQ. V was cut by 2 bases and J by 6 bases, with 15 bases left in between. This CDR3 has 15 residues. CDR3 sequence reads: CASSFYDPRGNEQFF. The CDR3 DNA reads as TGCGCCAGCAGCTTCTACGACCCCCGGGGCAATGAGCAGTTCTTC.

The chain couples TRBV5-1 to TRBJ1-1; D uncertain. V lost 2 bases and J lost 5, with 16 bases in between. The V gene's germline CDR1 is SGHRS and CDR2 YFSETQ. This CDR3 has 15 amino acids. The CDR3 is CASSFLGSGSTEAFF. The DNA for the CDR3 is TGCGCCAGCAGCTTTCTAGGGTCGGGGTCAACTGAAGCTTTCTTT.

The V gene is TRBV20-1, the J gene TRBJ2-1, with TRBD2 matching 8 bases. Germline CDR1 and CDR2: DFQATT and SNEGSKA (reference sequence). Unmatched junction bases numbered 7, after V lost 4 bases and J lost 2 bases. This CDR3 spans 15 amino acids. CDR3 coding DNA: TGCAGTGCTACCCCTCTAGCGGGTACCTACAATGAGCAGTTCTTC. Its protein product is CSATPLAGTYNEQFF.

V is TRBV7-9 and J is TRBJ2-5, with TRBD2 as a possible D gene (6 bases). The CDR3 has 17 amino acids. Germline V gene lookup returns CDR1 SEHNR and CDR2 FQNEAQ (reference sequence). V was cut by 3 bases and J by 1 base, with 18 bases left in between. The CDR3 DNA reads TGTGCCAGCAGCTTGTTGACCCGGGCCGGGAGCCAAGAGACCCAGTACTTC. It yields the protein CASSLLTRAGSQETQYF.

V gene TRBV7-3 combines with J gene TRBJ2-3; 9 bases fit TRBD1. J was trimmed by 4 bases and V by 2 bases; bases with no gene match: 7. The CDR3 length is 16 residues. Germline values: CDR1 SGHTA, CDR2 FQGTGA. The CDR3 protein is CASSLGTGRSADTQYF. CDR3 bases: TGTGCCAGCAGCTTAGGGACAGGGCGGAGCGCAGATACGCAGTATTTT.

The table lists this clonotype with a few counts. The rearrangement links TRBV5-1 to TRBJ2-1; the D call may be TRBD1 or TRBD2 (7 bases each). The germline V and J ends were trimmed by 4 bases and 5 bases, with 25 bases remaining between them. Per the germline V gene, CDR1 is SGHRS and CDR2 is YFSETQ. CDR3 length equals 18 residues. The CDR3 DNA is TGCGCCAGCAGCAGGGGGCTAGCGGATTCAAGGCGGCACAATGAGCAGTTCTTC. The encoded protein is CASSRGLADSRRHNEQFF.

The chain links TRBV24-1 to TRBJ1-2, with D possibly TRBD1 on 6 matching bases. The CDR3 spans 12 residues. Looked up from germline, CDR1 is KGHDR and CDR2 is SFDVKD. V gave up 5 bases and J gave up 9 bases, with 12 bases separating them. Here the CDR3 DNA reads TGTGCCACCAGTGCTCCGCAGGGGAGCTACACCTTC. Amino acid sequence: CATSAPQGSYTF.

The rearrangement joins TRBV28 to TRBJ2-7, with 12 positions matching TRBD2. Germline CDR1 and CDR2: MDHEN and SYDVKM. There are 17 residues in the CDR3. V shed 1 base, J shed 6 bases, and the junction held 10 bases outside the gene matches. DNA for the CDR3: TGTGCCAGCAGTTTATTGGGTGGGCTAGCGGGAGGGGGCGAGCAGTACTTC. Residues: CASSLLGGLAGGGEQYF.

This clonotype was found a few times. This chain links TRBV5-4 with TRBJ2-7; D may match TRBD1 or TRBD2 (5 bases each). The germline V gene has CDR1 SGHNT and CDR2 YYREEE (reference sequence). Between the trimmed V and J ends, which lost 5 bases and 1 base, there was a span of 16 bases. There are 15 residues in the CDR3. CDR3 residues: CASRLGTEISYEQYF. CDR3 nucleotides: TGTGCCAGCAGACTCGGGACCGAAATATCCTACGAGCAGTACTTC.

This clonotype was seen a handful of times. V is TRBV11-2 and J is TRBJ2-6; D is unresolved. The germline gives CDR1 SGHAT, CDR2 FQNNGV. CDR3 length: 15 residues. V was clipped by 0 bases and J by 4 bases, with 7 bases between them. CDR3 residues: CASSLEWMGANVLTF. Written as DNA, the CDR3 is TGTGCCAGCAGCTTAGAGTGGATGGGGGCCAACGTCCTGACTTTC.

The genes are TRBV11-2 and TRBJ2-1, with 10 positions matching TRBD1. The CDR3 sequence is 15 residues long. The ends lost 5 bases at V and 6 bases at J; junction bases unmatched: 7. Germline-derived CDR1 and CDR2 are SGHAT and FQNNGV. CDR3 DNA sequence: TGTGCCAGCAGCCCGGGACAGGGGTTTTTCAATGAGCAGTTCTTC. As protein: CASSPGQGFFNEQFF.

This clonotype has a handful of counts. The chain employs TRBV20-1 and TRBJ1-5; TRBD1 might be the D (6 bases). CDR1 is DFQATT, CDR2 SNEGSKA, per germline (reference sequence). This CDR3 comprises 16 residues. The V end was cut by 0 bases, the J end by 2 bases, with 14 bases between. This CDR3 is CSARDVRGGGNQPQHF. The CDR3 DNA is TGCAGTGCTAGAGATGTCAGGGGCGGTGGCAATCAGCCCCAGCATTTT.

The V and J genes are TRBV9 and TRBJ2-1; D not resolved. CDR3 size: 15 residues. Germline CDR1 SGDLS, CDR2 YYNGEE. The V end lost 0 bases, the J end lost 0 bases, and 7 bases lay between the germline ends. The CDR3 spells CASSVVLGSYNEQFF. CDR3 coding DNA: TGTGCCAGCAGCGTAGTTTTGGGCTCCTACAATGAGCAGTTCTTC.

V usage is TRBV20-1 and J usage is TRBJ2-2; the D call may be TRBD1 or TRBD2 (5 bases each). This CDR3 contains 14 residues. Per the germline V gene, CDR1 is DFQATT and CDR2 is SNEGSKA (reference sequence). V was cut by 6 bases and J by 0 bases, with 11 bases left in between. Here the CDR3 DNA reads TGCAGTGCCCCGGGGCAGGCGAACACCGGGGAGCTGTTTTTT. It is translated as CSAPGQANTGELFF.